Below, one T cell receptor beta chain is given with its context. The antigen remains unidentified. There are 14 residues in the CDR3. V lost 6 bases to trimming and J lost 2 bases, with 11 bases between them. The sample belongs to a study of T-cell reconstitution after alpha-beta-depleted transplantation in children. Construction of the TCRbeta library involved unique molecular identifiers. TCRdb reprocessed the PCR reads with MiXCR, giving one entry per CDR3 protein. Among under 750,000 distinct CDR3 sequences, 20% to 25% were seen once, and the ten largest hold roughly 13%. Study-level points and caveats: From surviving recipient T cells and thymic progenitors came the high day-60 TCRbeta diversity observed in some patients. T-cell numbers and diversity, one year after transplant, stemmed largely from T cells that were newly produced. The study reportedly traced alpha-beta T cells about two months after transplant to several hundred expanded graft clones.

The rearrangement links TRBV12-3 or TRBV12-4 to TRBJ2-1; D perhaps matches TRBD1 (5 bases). The specimen comprised PBMCs, mostly from graft donor cells, sampled 360 days after TCRalphabeta/CD19-depleted stem cell transplant. This receptor was identified in a boy younger than two who had a stem cell transplant for acute myeloid leukemia, so the T cells may come from the graft donor. CDR3 sequence (DNA): TGTGCCAGCAGCCATAGCAGGGCCTACAATGAGCAGTTCTTC. This translates into CASSHSRAYNEQFF.